This TCR beta chain derives from a study of shared clonotypes between healthy human individuals. Overall study: Aged between 18 and 49, the donors were a couple of women and three men.

It was into CD45RA+ naive and CD45RA-negative memory subsets that the CD4+ cells were split. Only one count was recorded for this clone. Its antigen remains unknown. Produced via immunoSEQ multiplex PCR; TCRdb's table is partial and in-frame only. The sample shows some 2,500,000 clones, 85% to 95% of them seen only once. V dropped 5 bases and J dropped 6 bases, with 17 bases sitting between them. Per germline, CDR1 SGHTA and CDR2 FQGTGA. The CDR3 contains 15 residues. General study points: Generally, naive subsets (rather than memory subsets) showed larger estimated richness. The study found about 5% of naive CD4 clonotypes shared across four donors.

This sequence joins TRBV7-3 and TRBJ2-1, with D unclear. The receptor was derived from a man between 18 and 35 years old in good health. Some clones in this sample may be carry-over from other donors' samples. Source material: naive CD4+ T cells from PBMCs. Described subset: CD45RA+ positively selected. The CDR3 coding sequence is TGTGCCAGCAGCCAGGACCCGAGAAGGAGCAATGAGCAGTTCTTC. It specifies CASSQDPRRSNEQFF. The full variable domain, with the rest looked up from reference TRBV7-3 and TRBJ2-1, is GAGVSQTPSNKVTEKGKYVELRCDPISGHTALYWYRQSLGQGPEFLIYFQGTGAADDSGLPNDRFFAVRPEGSVSTLKIQRTERGDSAVYLCASSQDPRRSNEQFFGPGTRLTVL.